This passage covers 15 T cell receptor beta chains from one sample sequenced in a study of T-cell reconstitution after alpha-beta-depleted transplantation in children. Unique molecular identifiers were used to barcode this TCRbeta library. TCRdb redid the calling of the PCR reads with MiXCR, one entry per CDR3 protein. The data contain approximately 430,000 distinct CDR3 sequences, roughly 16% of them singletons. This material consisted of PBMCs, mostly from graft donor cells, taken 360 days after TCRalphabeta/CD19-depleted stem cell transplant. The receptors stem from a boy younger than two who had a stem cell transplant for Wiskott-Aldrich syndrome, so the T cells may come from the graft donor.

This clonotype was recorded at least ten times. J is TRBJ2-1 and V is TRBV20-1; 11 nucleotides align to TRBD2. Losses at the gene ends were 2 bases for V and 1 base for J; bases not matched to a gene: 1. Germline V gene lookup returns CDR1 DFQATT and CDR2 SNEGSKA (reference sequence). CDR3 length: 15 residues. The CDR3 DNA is TGCAGTGCTAGACCTAGCGGGAGGTCCTACAATGAGCAGTTCTTC. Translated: CSARPSGRSYNEQFF.

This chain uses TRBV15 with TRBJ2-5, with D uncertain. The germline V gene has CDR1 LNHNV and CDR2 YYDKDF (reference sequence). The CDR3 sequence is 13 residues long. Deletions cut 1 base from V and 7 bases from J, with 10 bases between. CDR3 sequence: CATSRVAVGTQYF. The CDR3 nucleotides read TGTGCCACCAGCAGAGTGGCCGTGGGGACCCAGTACTTC.

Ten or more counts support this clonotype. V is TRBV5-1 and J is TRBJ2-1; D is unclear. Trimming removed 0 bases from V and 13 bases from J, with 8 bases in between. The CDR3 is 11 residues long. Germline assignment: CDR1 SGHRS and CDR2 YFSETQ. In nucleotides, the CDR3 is TGCGCCAGCAGCTTGGCCTTTCAACAGTTCTTC. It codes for CASSLAFQQFF.

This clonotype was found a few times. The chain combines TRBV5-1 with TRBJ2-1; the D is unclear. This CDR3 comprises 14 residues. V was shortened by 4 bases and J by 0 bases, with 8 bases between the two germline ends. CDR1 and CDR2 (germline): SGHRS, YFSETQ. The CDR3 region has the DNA TGCGCCAGCAGCCAAGCCAGCTCCTACAATGAGCAGTTCTTC. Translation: CASSQASSYNEQFF.

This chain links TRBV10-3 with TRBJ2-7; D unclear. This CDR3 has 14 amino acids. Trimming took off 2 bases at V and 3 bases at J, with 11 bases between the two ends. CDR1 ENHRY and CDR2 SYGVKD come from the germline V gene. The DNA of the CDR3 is TGTGCCATCAGTGAGAAGGCACAGAGCTACGAGCAGTACTTC. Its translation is CAISEKAQSYEQYF.

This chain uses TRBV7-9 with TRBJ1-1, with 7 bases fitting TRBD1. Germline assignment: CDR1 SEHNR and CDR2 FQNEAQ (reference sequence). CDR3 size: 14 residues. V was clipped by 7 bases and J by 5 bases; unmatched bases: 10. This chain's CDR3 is CASTPNRGKTEAFF. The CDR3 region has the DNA TGTGCCAGCACCCCAAACAGGGGAAAGACTGAAGCTTTCTTT.

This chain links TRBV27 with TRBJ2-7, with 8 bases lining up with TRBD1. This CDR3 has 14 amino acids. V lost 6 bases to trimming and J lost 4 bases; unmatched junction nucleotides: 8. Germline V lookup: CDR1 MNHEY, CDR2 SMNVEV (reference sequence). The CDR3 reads CASRGDRFSYEQYF. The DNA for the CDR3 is TGTGCCAGCAGGGGGGACAGGTTCTCATACGAGCAGTACTTC.

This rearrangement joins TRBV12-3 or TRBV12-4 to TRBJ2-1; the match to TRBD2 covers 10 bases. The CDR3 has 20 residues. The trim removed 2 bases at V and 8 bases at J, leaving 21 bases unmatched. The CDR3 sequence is CASSLPTSGTAGGPADEQFF. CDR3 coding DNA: TGTGCCAGCAGTTTACCCACTAGCGGGACGGCGGGAGGGCCGGCGGATGAGCAGTTCTTC.

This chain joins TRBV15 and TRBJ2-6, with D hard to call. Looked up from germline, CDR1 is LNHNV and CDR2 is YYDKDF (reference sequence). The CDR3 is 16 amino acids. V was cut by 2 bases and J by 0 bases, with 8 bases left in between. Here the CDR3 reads CATSRHPTSGANVLTF. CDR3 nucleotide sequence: TGTGCCACCAGCAGACATCCGACCTCTGGGGCCAACGTCCTGACTTTC.

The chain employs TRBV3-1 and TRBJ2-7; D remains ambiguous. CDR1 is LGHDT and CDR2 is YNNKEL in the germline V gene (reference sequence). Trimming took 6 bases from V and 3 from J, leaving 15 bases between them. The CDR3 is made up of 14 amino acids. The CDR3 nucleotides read TGTGCCAGCAGTCGTGATCCTTCCGACTACGAGCAGTACTTC. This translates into CASSRDPSDYEQYF.

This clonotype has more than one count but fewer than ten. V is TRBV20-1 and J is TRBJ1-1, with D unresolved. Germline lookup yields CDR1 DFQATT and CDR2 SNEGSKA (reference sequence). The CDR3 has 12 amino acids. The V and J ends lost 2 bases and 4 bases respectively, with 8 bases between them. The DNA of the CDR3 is TGCAGTGCTAGAATACGGGCCACTGAAGCTTTCTTT. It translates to CSARIRATEAFF.

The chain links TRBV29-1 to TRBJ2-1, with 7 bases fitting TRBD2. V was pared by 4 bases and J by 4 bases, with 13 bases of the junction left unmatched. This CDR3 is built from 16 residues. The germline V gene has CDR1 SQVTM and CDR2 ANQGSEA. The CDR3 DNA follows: TGCAGCGTTGGAGGAGATGAGCGGGGATCTTACAATGAGCAGTTCTTC. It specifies CSVGGDERGSYNEQFF.

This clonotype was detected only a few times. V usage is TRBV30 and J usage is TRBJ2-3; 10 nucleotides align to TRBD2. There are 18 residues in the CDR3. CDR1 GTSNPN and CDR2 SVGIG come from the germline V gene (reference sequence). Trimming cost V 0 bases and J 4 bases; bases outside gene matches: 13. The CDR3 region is CAWSVFLILAGVPDTQYF. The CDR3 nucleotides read TGTGCCTGGAGTGTATTCCTAATCCTAGCGGGAGTACCAGATACGCAGTATTTT.

DNA of the CDR3: TGCAGTGCTAGTACAGGGAGCGGGACAGATACGCAGTATTTT. Translating gives CSASTGSGTDTQYF. The rearrangement joins TRBV20-1 to TRBJ2-3; either TRBD1 or TRBD2 may fit D (6 bases each). The CDR3 contains 14 residues. The V gene's germline CDR1 is DFQATT and CDR2 SNEGSKA (reference sequence). Trimming left V 3 bases short and J 3 bases short, with 13 bases between.

This chain's CDR3 is CSARNKGRSSYNSPLHF. Here the CDR3 DNA reads TGCAGTGCAAGAAATAAGGGCAGAAGCTCCTATAATTCACCCCTCCACTTT. The chain uses TRBV20-1 and TRBJ1-6, with no clear D. The CDR3 is 17 amino acids. Trimming left V 6 bases short and J 0 bases short, with 18 bases between. Germline V gene sequence: CDR1 DFQATT, CDR2 SNEGSKA (reference sequence).